This record looks at one TCR beta chain sequence and its context. In Seattle, patients joined the study during active infection and were tracked longitudinally. In the study's own analysis: It was from reference gene primer amplification that nucleated cell counts were estimated. TCRdb's table, derived via immunoSEQ multiplex PCR, lists solely in-frame clones and lacks some. Clone size and the V and J calls come from that table; the DNA yielded D and trimming. Counted here are about 150,000 clones, 65% to 90% occurring once; the ten biggest clones make up around an eighth. The data are from a study of blood T cell repertoires in COVID-19. Looked up from germline, CDR1 is SEHNR and CDR2 is FQNEAQ (reference sequence). V was pared by 8 bases and J by 2 bases, with 10 bases of the junction left unmatched. The CDR3 is made up of 16 amino acids.

The sample taken for sequencing was peripheral blood. The receptor's source is a woman aged 60-75 years with COVID-19, enrolled during active disease. This rearrangement joins TRBV7-9 to TRBJ2-2; 8 positions match TRBD2. The CDR3 is CASPVELAANTGELFF. CDR3 DNA: TGTGCCAGCCCGGTCGAACTAGCGGCAAACACCGGGGAGCTGTTTTTT.